This T cell receptor beta chain was sequenced for a study of T cell responses to AZD1222 COVID-19 vaccine. Findings of the study overall: Among AZD1222 vaccinees, only 5 or 6 were seropositive at baseline. Without day 14 samples, only post-peak T cell repertoires were studied.

The V end lost 3 bases, the J end lost 0 bases, and 5 bases lay between the germline ends. Looked up from germline, CDR1 is SGHVS and CDR2 is FQNEAQ. The CDR3 sequence is 14 residues long. This table comes from immunoSEQ multiplex PCR, and its TCRdb copy is limited to in-frame clones, with some not included. The sample yields roughly 120,000 clones, roughly 86% seen once. As concerns this clone: Its target is not known.

The V call is TRBV7-8, the J call TRBJ1-4, with D unresolved. The sequence was obtained from an adult in good health. The material was peripheral blood, obtained on day 0 of AZD1222 vaccination. CDR3 sequence reads: CASSFTTTNEKLFF. The CDR3 DNA reads TGTGCCAGCAGCTTTACTACAACTAATGAAAAACTGTTTTTT.